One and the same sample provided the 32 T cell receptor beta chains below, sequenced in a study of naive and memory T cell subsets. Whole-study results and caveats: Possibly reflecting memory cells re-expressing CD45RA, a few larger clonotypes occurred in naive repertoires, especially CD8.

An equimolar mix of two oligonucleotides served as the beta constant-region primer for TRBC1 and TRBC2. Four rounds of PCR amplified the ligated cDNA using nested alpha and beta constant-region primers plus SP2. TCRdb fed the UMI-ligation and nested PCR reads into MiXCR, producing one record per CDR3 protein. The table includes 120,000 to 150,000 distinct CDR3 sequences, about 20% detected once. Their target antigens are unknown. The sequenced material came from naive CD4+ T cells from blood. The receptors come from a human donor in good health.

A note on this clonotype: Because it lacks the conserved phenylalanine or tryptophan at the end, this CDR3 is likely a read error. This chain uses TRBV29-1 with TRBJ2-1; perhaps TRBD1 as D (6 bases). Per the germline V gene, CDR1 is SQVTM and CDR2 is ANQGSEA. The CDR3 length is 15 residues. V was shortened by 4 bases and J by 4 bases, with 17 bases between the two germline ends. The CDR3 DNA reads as TGCAGCGTTGCTAAGGGACAAAATTTATACAATGAGCAGTTCTCC. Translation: CSVAKGQNLYNEQFS.

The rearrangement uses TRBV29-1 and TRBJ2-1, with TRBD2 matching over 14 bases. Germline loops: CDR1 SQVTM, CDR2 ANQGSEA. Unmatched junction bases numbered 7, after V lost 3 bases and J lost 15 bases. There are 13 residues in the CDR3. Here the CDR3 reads CSVEGLAGAGSFF. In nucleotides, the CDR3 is TGCAGCGTTGAGGGACTAGCGGGAGCGGGTTCGTTCTTC.

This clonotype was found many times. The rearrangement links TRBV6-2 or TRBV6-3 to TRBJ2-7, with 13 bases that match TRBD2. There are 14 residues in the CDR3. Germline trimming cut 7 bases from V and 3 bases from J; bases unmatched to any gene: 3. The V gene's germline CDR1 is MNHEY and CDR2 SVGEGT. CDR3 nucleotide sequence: TGTGCCAGCACCGGGACTAGCGGGATCTACGAGCAGTACTTC. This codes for CASTGTSGIYEQYF.

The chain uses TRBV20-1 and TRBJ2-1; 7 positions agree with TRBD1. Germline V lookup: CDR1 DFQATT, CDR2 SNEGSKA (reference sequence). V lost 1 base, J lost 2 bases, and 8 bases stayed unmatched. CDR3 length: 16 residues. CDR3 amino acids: CSARGLGQWTYNEQFF. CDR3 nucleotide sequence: TGCAGTGCTAGAGGCCTGGGACAGTGGACCTACAATGAGCAGTTCTTC.

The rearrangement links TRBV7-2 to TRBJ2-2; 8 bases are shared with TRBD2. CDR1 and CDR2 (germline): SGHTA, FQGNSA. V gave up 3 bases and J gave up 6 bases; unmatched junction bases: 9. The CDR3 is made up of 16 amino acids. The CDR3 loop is CASSFGPSGFAGELFF. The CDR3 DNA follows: TGTGCCAGCAGCTTTGGGCCTAGCGGGTTCGCCGGGGAGCTGTTTTTT.

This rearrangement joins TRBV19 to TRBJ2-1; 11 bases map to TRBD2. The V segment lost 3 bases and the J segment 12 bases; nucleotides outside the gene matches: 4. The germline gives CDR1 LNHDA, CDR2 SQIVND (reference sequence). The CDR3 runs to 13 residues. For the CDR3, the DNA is TGTGCCAGTAGTATGGTAGCGGGAGGGATGCAGTTCTTC. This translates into CASSMVAGGMQFF.

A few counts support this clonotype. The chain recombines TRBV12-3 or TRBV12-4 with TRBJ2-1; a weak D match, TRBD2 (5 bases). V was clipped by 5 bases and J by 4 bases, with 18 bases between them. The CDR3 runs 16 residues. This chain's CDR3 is CASSPSRAEHYNEQFF. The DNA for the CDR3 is TGTGCCAGCAGTCCCTCTCGAGCGGAACATTACAATGAGCAGTTCTTC.

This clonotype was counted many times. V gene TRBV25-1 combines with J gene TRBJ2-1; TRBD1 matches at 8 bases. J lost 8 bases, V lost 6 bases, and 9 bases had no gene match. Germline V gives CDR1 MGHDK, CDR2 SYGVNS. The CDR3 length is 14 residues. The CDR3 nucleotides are TGTGCCAGCAGCGATAGGAACAGGGGGGATGAGCAGTTCTTC. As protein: CASSDRNRGDEQFF.

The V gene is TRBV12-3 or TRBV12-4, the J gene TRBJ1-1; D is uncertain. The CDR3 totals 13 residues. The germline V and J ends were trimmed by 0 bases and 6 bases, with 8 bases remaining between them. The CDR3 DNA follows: TGTGCCAGCAGTTTAGCTATAGTTCCTGAAGCTTTCTTT. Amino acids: CASSLAIVPEAFF.

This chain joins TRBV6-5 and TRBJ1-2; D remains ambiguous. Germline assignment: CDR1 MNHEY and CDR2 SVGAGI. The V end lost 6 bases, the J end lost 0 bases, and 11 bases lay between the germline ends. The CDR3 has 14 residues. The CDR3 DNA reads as TGTGCCAGCAGACGACGGTTAGCTAACTATGGCTACACCTTC. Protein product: CASRRRLANYGYTF.

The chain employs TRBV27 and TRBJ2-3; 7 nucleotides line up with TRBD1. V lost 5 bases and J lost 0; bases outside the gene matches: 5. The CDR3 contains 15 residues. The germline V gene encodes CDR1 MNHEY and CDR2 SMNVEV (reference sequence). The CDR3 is CASSNDRASTDTQYF. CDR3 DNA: TGTGCCAGCAGTAACGACAGGGCTAGCACAGATACGCAGTATTTT.

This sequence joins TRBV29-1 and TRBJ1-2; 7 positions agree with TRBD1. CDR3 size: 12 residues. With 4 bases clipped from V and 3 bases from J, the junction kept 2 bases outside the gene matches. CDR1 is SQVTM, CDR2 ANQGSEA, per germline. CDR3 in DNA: TGCAGCGTTGTGGGGACAGACTATGGCTACACCTTC. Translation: CSVVGTDYGYTF. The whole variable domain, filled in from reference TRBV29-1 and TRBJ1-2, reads SAVISQKPSRDICQRGTSLTIQCQVDSQVTMMFWYRQQPGQSLTLIATANQGSEATYESGFVIDKFPISRPNLTFSTLTVSNMSPEDSSIYLCSVVGTDYGYTFGSGTRLTVV.

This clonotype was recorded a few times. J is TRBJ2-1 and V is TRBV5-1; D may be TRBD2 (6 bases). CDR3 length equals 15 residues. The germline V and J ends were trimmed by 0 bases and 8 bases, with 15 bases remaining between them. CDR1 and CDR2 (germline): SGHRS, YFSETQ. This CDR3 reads CASSLGITSNHEQFF. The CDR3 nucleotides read TGCGCCAGCAGCTTGGGGATAACTAGCAATCATGAGCAGTTCTTC.

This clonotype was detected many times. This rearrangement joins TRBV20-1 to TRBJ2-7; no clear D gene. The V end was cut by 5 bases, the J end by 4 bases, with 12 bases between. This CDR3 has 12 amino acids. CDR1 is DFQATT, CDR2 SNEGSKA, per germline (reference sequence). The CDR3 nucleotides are TGCAGTGCTCGGGTACGGAATTACGAGCAGTACTTC. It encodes CSARVRNYEQYF.

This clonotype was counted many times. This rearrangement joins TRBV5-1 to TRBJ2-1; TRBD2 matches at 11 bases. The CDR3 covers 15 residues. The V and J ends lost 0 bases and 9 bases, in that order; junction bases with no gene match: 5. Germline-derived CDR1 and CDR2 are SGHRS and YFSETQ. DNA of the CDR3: TGCGCCAGCAGCTTGGTACTAGCGGGAGAAGGTGAGCAGTTCTTC. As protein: CASSLVLAGEGEQFF. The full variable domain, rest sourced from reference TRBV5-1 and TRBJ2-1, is KAGVTQTPRYLIKTRGQQVTLSCSPISGHRSVSWYQQTPGQGLQFLFEYFSETQRNKGNFPGRFSGRQFSNSRSEMNVSTLELGDSALYLCASSLVLAGEGEQFFGPGTRLTVL.

The CDR3 protein is CASSLSVGELFF. The DNA of the CDR3 is TGTGCCAGCAGCTTGTCCGTCGGGGAGCTGTTTTTT. The rearrangement links TRBV5-6 to TRBJ2-2; D unresolved. CDR1 is SGHDT and CDR2 is YYEEEE in the germline V gene. The CDR3 has 12 amino acids. Trimming removed 1 base at V and 7 bases at J, with 5 bases between.

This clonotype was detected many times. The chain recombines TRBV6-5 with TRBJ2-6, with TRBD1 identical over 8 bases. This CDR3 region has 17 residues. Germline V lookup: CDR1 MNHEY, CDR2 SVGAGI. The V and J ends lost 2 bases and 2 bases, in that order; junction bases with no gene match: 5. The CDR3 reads CASSYRTGSPGANVLTF. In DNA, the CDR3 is TGTGCCAGCAGTTACCGGACAGGGAGCCCTGGGGCCAACGTCCTGACTTTC.

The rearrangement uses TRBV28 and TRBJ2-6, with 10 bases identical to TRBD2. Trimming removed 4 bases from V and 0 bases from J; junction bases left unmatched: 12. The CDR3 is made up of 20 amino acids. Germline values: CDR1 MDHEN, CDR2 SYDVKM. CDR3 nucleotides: TGTGCCAGCAGTTCCCCTCGGACTAGCGGTGCCGTCTCTGGGGCCAACGTCCTGACTTTC. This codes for CASSSPRTSGAVSGANVLTF.

The CDR3 DNA reads as TGTGCCACCAGTGGCGGAGACTCGGCCTACAATGAGCAGTTCTTC. It encodes CATSGGDSAYNEQFF. The chain joins TRBV24-1 to TRBJ2-1; D is ambiguous. V lost 5 bases to trimming and J lost 2 bases, with 12 bases between them. Germline V gives CDR1 KGHDR, CDR2 SFDVKD. The length of the CDR3 is 15 residues.

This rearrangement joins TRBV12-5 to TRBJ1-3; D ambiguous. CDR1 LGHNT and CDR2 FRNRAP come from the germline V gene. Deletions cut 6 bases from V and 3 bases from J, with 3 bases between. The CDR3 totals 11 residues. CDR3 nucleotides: TGTGCTAGTGGCCTTGGAAACACCATATATTTT. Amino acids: CASGLGNTIYF.

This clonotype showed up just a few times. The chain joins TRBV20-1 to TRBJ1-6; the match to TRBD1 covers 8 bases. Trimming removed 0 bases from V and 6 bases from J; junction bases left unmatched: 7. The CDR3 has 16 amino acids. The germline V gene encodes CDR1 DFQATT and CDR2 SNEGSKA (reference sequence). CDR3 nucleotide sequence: TGCAGTGCTAGAGATCGGGGGACAGGATTTAATTCACCCCTCCACTTT. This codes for CSARDRGTGFNSPLHF.

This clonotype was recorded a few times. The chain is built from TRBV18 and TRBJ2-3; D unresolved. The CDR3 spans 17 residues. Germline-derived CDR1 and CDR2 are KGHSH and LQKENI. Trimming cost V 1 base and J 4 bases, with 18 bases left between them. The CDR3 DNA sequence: TGTGCCAGCTCACCACTTGACTTTAAATTCGTAGCAGATACGCAGTATTTT. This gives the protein CASSPLDFKFVADTQYF.

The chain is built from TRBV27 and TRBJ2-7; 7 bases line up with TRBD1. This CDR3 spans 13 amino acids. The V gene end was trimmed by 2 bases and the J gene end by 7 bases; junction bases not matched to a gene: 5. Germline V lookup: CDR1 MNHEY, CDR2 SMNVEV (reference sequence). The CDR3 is CASSLRYRGEQYF. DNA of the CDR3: TGTGCCAGCAGTTTAAGGTACAGGGGTGAGCAGTACTTC.

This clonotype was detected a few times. In DNA form, the CDR3 reads TGCAGTGCTCCCGCCCGCACAGATACGCAGTATTTT. Translating gives CSAPARTDTQYF. The V gene is TRBV20-1, the J gene TRBJ2-3; D gene uncertain. The CDR3 covers 12 residues. Trimming removed 5 bases from V and 1 base from J, with 7 bases in between. Germline loops: CDR1 DFQATT, CDR2 SNEGSKA (reference sequence).

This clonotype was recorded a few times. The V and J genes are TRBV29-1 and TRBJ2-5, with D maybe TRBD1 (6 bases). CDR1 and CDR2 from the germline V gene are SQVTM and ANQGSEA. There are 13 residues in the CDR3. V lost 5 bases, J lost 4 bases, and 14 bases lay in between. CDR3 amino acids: CSVRTGNRETQYF. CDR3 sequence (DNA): TGCAGCGTTCGTACAGGGAATAGAGAGACCCAGTACTTC.

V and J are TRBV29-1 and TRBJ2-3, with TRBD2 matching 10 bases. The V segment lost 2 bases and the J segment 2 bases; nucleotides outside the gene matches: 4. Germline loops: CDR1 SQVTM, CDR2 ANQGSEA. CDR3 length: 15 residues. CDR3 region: CSVELAGASTDTQYF. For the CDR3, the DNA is TGCAGCGTTGAACTAGCGGGAGCCTCCACAGATACGCAGTATTTT.

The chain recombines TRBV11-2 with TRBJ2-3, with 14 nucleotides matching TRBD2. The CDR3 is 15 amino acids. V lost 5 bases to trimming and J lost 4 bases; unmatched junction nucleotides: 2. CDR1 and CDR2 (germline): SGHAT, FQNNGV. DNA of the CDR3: TGTGCCAGCAGCCGGGGACTAGCGGGAGCAGATACGCAGTATTTT. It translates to CASSRGLAGADTQYF.

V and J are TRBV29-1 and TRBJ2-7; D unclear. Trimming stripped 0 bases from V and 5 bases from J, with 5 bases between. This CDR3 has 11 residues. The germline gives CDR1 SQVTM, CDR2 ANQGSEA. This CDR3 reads CSVEDHHEQYF. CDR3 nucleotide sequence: TGCAGCGTTGAAGATCACCACGAGCAGTACTTC.

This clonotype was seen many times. The chain's CDR3 is CASSPTSGLYNEQFF. The CDR3 nucleotides read TGTGCCAGCAGCCCAACTAGCGGATTATACAATGAGCAGTTCTTC. The chain links TRBV6-6 to TRBJ2-1, with TRBD2 matching over 8 bases. Losses at the gene ends were 6 bases for V and 4 bases for J; bases not matched to a gene: 8. Germline loops: CDR1 MNHNY, CDR2 SVGAGI (reference sequence). The CDR3 contains 15 residues.

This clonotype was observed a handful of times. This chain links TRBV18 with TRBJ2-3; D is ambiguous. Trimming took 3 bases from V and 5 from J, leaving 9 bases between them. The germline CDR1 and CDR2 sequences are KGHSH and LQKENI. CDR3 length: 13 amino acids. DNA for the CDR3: TGTGCCAGCTCACCCCGAGGTGGAGATACGCAGTATTTT. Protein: CASSPRGGDTQYF.

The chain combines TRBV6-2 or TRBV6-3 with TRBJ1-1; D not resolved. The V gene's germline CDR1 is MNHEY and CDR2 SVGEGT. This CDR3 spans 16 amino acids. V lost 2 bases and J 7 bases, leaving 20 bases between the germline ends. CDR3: CASSYVGGPRYLEAFF. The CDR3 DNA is TGTGCCAGCAGTTACGTGGGAGGACCTCGGTATCTTGAAGCTTTCTTT.

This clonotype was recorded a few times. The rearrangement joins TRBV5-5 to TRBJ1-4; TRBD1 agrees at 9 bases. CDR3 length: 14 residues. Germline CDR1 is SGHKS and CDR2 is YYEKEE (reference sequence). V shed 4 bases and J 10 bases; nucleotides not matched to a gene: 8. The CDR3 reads CASSGLQGAGKLFF. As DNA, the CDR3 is TGTGCCAGCAGCGGGTTACAGGGGGCCGGAAAACTGTTTTTT.